This T cell receptor beta chain was captured in a study of blood T cell repertoires in COVID-19. Study-level background: Italy, Spain and the United States were the sources of the convalescent and acute COVID-19 samples. In each case, the material was cDNA or gDNA derived from T cells, B-cell-depleted T cells, or PBMCs.

Losses at the gene ends were 4 bases for V and 3 bases for J; bases not matched to a gene: 7. The CDR3 sequence is 15 residues long. Germline values: CDR1 LGHDT, CDR2 YNNKEL (reference sequence). In the authors' methods: Estimation of nucleated cell counts relied on the amplification of reference gene primers. Libraries were prepared by immunoSEQ multiplex PCR; TCRdb keeps only in-frame clonotypes and omits some of them. For V, J and clone size, that table is used; D and trimming come from the DNA. In the table there are 150,000 or so clones, 60% to 80% of which are singletons. Participants reported their clinical history, and cohort assignment relied on those reports.

Sequencing used PBMCs or T cells enriched from blood (not recorded which). The rearrangement links TRBV3-1 (or the pseudogene TRBV3-2) to TRBJ1-1; 8 bases are shared with TRBD1. The TCR comes from a woman in her 50s who had recovered from COVID-19. In DNA form, the CDR3 reads TGTGCCAGCAGCCCTAGGACAGGGACGTACACTGAAGCTTTCTTT. It specifies CASSPRTGTYTEAFF.